There are a few counts of the clone carrying this T cell receptor beta chain. The entry originates in a study of blood T cell repertoires in COVID-19. Study context: The cDNA or gDNA used as material had been derived from T cells, B-cell-depleted T cells, or PBMCs.

The germline V gene encodes CDR1 SGHDN and CDR2 FVKESK. The CDR3 has 14 residues. V dropped 1 base and J dropped 3 bases, with 7 bases sitting between them. Clones were read by immunoSEQ multiplex PCR, and TCRdb kept only the in-frame ones, dropping some. The data contain 250,000 to 300,000 clones, under 90% of them singletons. This TCR was recovered from a woman under 30 with acute or convalescent COVID-19. The specimen sequenced was peripheral blood. The V call is TRBV14, the J call TRBJ2-1, with a tentative D call TRBD2 (6 bases). CDR3 region: CASSQGGVYNEQFF. The CDR3 DNA sequence: TGTGCCAGCAGCCAAGGCGGGGTCTACAATGAGCAGTTCTTC.